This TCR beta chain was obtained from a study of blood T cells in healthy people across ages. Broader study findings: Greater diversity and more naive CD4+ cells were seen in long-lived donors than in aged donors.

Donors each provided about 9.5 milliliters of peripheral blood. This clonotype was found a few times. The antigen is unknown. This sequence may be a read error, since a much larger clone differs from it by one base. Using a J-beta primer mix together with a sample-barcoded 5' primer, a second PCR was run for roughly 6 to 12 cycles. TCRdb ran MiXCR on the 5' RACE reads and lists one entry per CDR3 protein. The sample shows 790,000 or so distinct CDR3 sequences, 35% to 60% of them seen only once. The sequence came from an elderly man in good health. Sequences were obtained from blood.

The CDR3: CSAIKRESHNEQFF. As DNA, the CDR3 is TGCAGTGCAATAAAACGAGAAAGTCACAATGAGCAGTTCTTC. V gene TRBV20-1 combines with J gene TRBJ2-1; D unresolved. Germline values: CDR1 DFQATT, CDR2 SNEGSKA (reference sequence). V was pared by 6 bases and J by 5 bases, with 17 bases between. The CDR3 totals 14 residues.